The 30 T cell receptor beta chains below were found in one sample sequenced in a study of blood T cells in healthy people across ages (dated by TCRdb to the mid-2010s). To prepare the library, 5' RACE was applied. TCRdb records Illumina HiSeq 2500 as the sequencer. A second PCR of about 7 to 12 cycles was performed with a sample-barcoded 5' primer and a J-beta primer mix. In-frame beta chains were kept once TCRdb had trimmed the public reads at Q25 with fastp and called clones with MiXCR. One record per CDR3 amino acid sequence lists the most common genes and DNA. The sample table contains over 1,500,000 distinct CDR3 sequences; only one count was recorded for just under 50% of them. 2% to 2.5% of the sample is in the top ten clones. The sample taken for sequencing was blood. The receptors shown here come from a woman aged 40 to 50 in good health.

V and J are TRBV6-4 and TRBJ2-3; D is unresolved. The V gene lost 6 bases and the J gene lost 5 bases, with 9 bases spanning the gap. This CDR3 contains 12 residues. CDR1 and CDR2 from the germline V gene are MRHNA and SNTAGT. As DNA, the CDR3 is TGTGCCAGCAGCGAAGATGGAGATACGCAGTATTTT. The encoded protein is CASSEDGDTQYF.

This chain uses TRBV4-3 with TRBJ1-6; TRBD1 matches at 7 bases. This CDR3 comprises 15 residues. From germline, CDR1 is LGHNA and CDR2 YSLEER. J was trimmed by 10 bases and V by 0 bases; bases with no gene match: 6. The CDR3 nucleotides read TGCGCCAGCAGCCAAGACCACAGGGGAGGCTCACCCCTCCACTTT. Residues: CASSQDHRGGSPLHF.

This clonotype was picked up a small number of times. The chain employs TRBV6-6 and TRBJ2-5; 14 bases line up with TRBD2. CDR1 and CDR2 from the germline V gene are MNHNY and SVGAGI (reference sequence). J lost 4 bases, V lost 4 bases, and 5 bases had no gene match. The CDR3 runs to 16 residues. CDR3 region: CASSSTGTSGGETQYF. For the CDR3, the DNA is TGTGCCAGCAGTTCCACCGGGACTAGCGGGGGAGAGACCCAGTACTTC.

The table lists this clonotype with a count of one. The gene calls are TRBV18 and TRBJ2-7, with D possibly matching TRBD1 (5 bases). CDR1 is KGHSH and CDR2 is LQKENI in the germline V gene. This CDR3 region has 15 residues. Between the trimmed V and J ends, which lost 4 bases and 3 bases, there was a span of 16 bases. The CDR3 DNA reads TGTGCCAGCTCACTCAGGGATACCAAGGACTACGAGCAGTACTTC. Translating gives CASSLRDTKDYEQYF.

This clonotype was recorded a few times. DNA of the CDR3: TGCGCCAGCAGCCACCCGTCGGGCCTAAATGAGCAGTTCTTC. The encoded protein is CASSHPSGLNEQFF. The V gene is TRBV4-1, the J gene TRBJ2-1; D gene ambiguous. The CDR3 sequence is 14 residues long. V gave up 3 bases and J gave up 7 bases, with 13 bases separating them. Germline-derived CDR1 and CDR2 are MGHRA and YSYEKL.

V usage is TRBV13 and J usage is TRBJ2-7, with 8 bases lining up with TRBD1. The CDR3 covers 16 residues. Germline trimming cut 5 bases from V and 12 bases from J; bases unmatched to any gene: 21. Germline assignment: CDR1 PRHDT and CDR2 FYEKMQ (reference sequence). CDR3 sequence: CASSVLTGQARETRYF. For the CDR3, the DNA is TGTGCCAGCAGCGTACTAACGGGACAGGCAAGAGAGACCCGGTACTTC.

The rearrangement joins TRBV2 to TRBJ2-7, with D maybe TRBD2 (6 bases). This CDR3 has 13 amino acids. In germline, CDR1 is SNHLY, CDR2 FYNNEI. The V end lost 4 bases, the J end lost 5 bases, and 12 bases lay between the germline ends. CDR3 coding DNA: TGTGCCAGCAGTGGCGGGGCTAGGGACGAGCAGTACTTC. Residues: CASSGGARDEQYF.

The CDR3 spells CASSLSGRGGSQPQHF. CDR3 DNA sequence: TGTGCCAGCAGTTTATCGGGCAGGGGTGGTAGTCAGCCCCAGCATTTT. The rearrangement uses TRBV27 and TRBJ1-5; possible D gene TRBD1, 6 bases. V was cut by 0 bases and J by 6 bases, with 15 bases left in between. The CDR3 length is 16 residues. Germline CDR1 is MNHEY and CDR2 is SMNVEV (reference sequence).

Only one count was recorded for this clonotype. CDR3 sequence (DNA): TGTGCCACCAGTGATTTCGGAGGTCGTGAGCAGTTCTTC. This encodes CATSDFGGREQFF. The gene calls are TRBV24-1 and TRBJ2-1; possibly TRBD2 for D (5 bases). Germline CDR1 KGHDR, CDR2 SFDVKD. This CDR3 spans 13 amino acids. Between the trimmed V and J ends, which lost 1 base and 9 bases, there was a span of 9 bases.

V gene TRBV4-1 combines with J gene TRBJ1-5; D is uncertain. V was pared by 4 bases and J by 4 bases, with 20 bases between. The length of the CDR3 is 17 residues. The germline CDR1 and CDR2 sequences are MGHRA and YSYEKL. The CDR3 is CASSPDLTSQRNQPQHF. The CDR3 nucleotides are TGCGCCAGCAGCCCTGACTTGACATCCCAAAGGAATCAGCCCCAGCATTTT.

With respect to this clonotype: At one boundary the junction diverges from the germline segment, which might be a read error. The chain uses TRBV20-1 and TRBJ2-7, with 14 bases identical to TRBD2. Germline V gene sequence: CDR1 DFQATT, CDR2 SNEGSKA (reference sequence). The CDR3 is 17 amino acids. CDR3 in DNA: TGCAGTGCTAGAGCTTGGACTAGCGGGGGGTCCTCCAACGAGCAGTACTTC. As protein: CSARAWTSGGSSNEQYF.

The chain joins TRBV12-3 or TRBV12-4 to TRBJ1-2; D is unclear. The V gene lost 5 bases and the J gene lost 8 bases, with 21 bases spanning the gap. The CDR3 is 15 amino acids. The CDR3 DNA follows: TGTGCCAGCAGTCCTAAGGCAGATCGGTCGTCGGGCTACACCTTC. Its protein product is CASSPKADRSSGYTF.

The chain carries TRBV28 and TRBJ2-1; D ambiguous. V was cut by 2 bases and J by 12 bases, with 11 bases left in between. Per the germline V gene, CDR1 is MDHEN and CDR2 is SYDVKM. The CDR3 covers 12 residues. The CDR3 DNA is TGTGCCAGCAGTTTACCAAGGGTTGGGCAGTTCTTC. Protein: CASSLPRVGQFF.

This chain uses TRBV6-5 with TRBJ2-7; weak D call: TRBD2 (6 bases). This CDR3 region has 13 residues. V dropped 2 bases and J dropped 5 bases, with 10 bases sitting between them. The V gene's germline CDR1 is MNHEY and CDR2 SVGAGI. DNA for the CDR3: TGTGCCAGCAGTTACCGACTAGTTGACGAGCAGTACTTC. It codes for CASSYRLVDEQYF.

The rearrangement links TRBV28 to TRBJ2-7; D unresolved. Germline V CDR1 and CDR2: MDHEN, SYDVKM. There are 14 residues in the CDR3. Trimming removed 10 bases from V and 0 bases from J, with 16 bases in between. CDR3 sequence reads: CANTPSDSSYEQYF. The CDR3 DNA follows: TGTGCCAACACTCCCTCTGATAGCTCCTACGAGCAGTACTTC.

The chain is built from TRBV12-3 or TRBV12-4 and TRBJ1-5; D gene ambiguous. V was trimmed by 5 bases and J by 1 base, leaving 12 bases between them. The CDR3 is made up of 15 amino acids. CDR3 in amino acids: CASSADEASNQPQHF. In DNA, the CDR3 is TGTGCCAGCAGTGCGGACGAAGCCAGCAATCAGCCCCAGCATTTT.

V is TRBV20-1 and J is TRBJ2-7; perhaps TRBD2 as D (5 bases). Germline CDR1 reads DFQATT; CDR2 reads SNEGSKA (reference sequence). V was cut by 0 bases and J by 7 bases, with 16 bases left in between. The CDR3 runs to 14 residues. The CDR3: CSARDSSLVNEQYF. In nucleotides, the CDR3 is TGCAGTGCTAGAGATTCGTCACTAGTCAATGAGCAGTACTTC.

The table lists this clonotype with a few counts. This chain joins TRBV28 and TRBJ2-1; 9 bases agree with TRBD1. This CDR3 is built from 14 residues. Trimming removed 7 bases from V and 6 bases from J; junction bases left unmatched: 7. Germline V gives CDR1 MDHEN, CDR2 SYDVKM. CDR3 sequence reads: CASKPGQGFNEQFF. The CDR3 region has the DNA TGTGCCAGCAAACCGGGACAGGGTTTCAATGAGCAGTTCTTC.

The CDR3 reads CSAAGAEAFF. CDR3 coding DNA: TGCAGTGCGGCCGGGGCCGAAGCTTTCTTT. The V gene is TRBV20-1, the J gene TRBJ1-1; tentatively, D is TRBD1 (5 bases). Trimming took 6 bases from V and 8 from J, leaving 10 bases between them. The germline CDR1 and CDR2 sequences are DFQATT and SNEGSKA (reference sequence). This CDR3 is built from 10 residues.

This clonotype has just a few counts. The chain joins TRBV2 to TRBJ2-4; either TRBD1 or TRBD2 may fit D (7 bases each). The V gene's germline CDR1 is SNHLY and CDR2 FYNNEI. With 10 bases removed from V and 4 bases from J, the gap between germline ends came to 14 bases. The CDR3 covers 13 residues. The CDR3 loop is CAIRGDSKNIQYF. CDR3 nucleotides: TGTGCCATCCGGGGGGACAGTAAAAACATTCAGTACTTC.

This chain connects TRBV25-1 to TRBJ1-2, with D maybe TRBD1 (5 bases). Germline V gene lookup returns CDR1 MGHDK and CDR2 SYGVNS. The ends were cut back, 5 bases at V and 6 bases at J, with 25 bases in the middle. The CDR3 is 17 amino acids. Written as DNA, the CDR3 is TGTGCCAGCAGTCTGGCCGGAGGTTGGCAGGGCAGGGATGGCTACACCTTC. Amino acids: CASSLAGGWQGRDGYTF.

The chain has TRBV11-2 and TRBJ2-1, with 12 nucleotides matching TRBD1. With V trimmed by 2 bases and J by 7 bases, 3 bases remained unmatched. The germline CDR1 and CDR2 sequences are SGHAT and FQNNGV. The CDR3 is 15 residues long. The CDR3 DNA reads TGTGCCAGCAGCTTAAGGGACAGGGGGCAAAATGAGCAGTTCTTC. Its translation: CASSLRDRGQNEQFF.

The V gene is TRBV20-1, the J gene TRBJ2-3; 11 bases agree with TRBD2. From germline, CDR1 is DFQATT and CDR2 SNEGSKA (reference sequence). CDR3 length: 12 residues. With 5 bases clipped from V and 13 bases from J, the junction kept 8 bases outside the gene matches. The CDR3 DNA sequence: TGCAGTGCTCGACGACTAGCGGGGTTGGAGTATTTT. The encoded protein is CSARRLAGLEYF.

This clonotype was seen a few times. The V and J genes are TRBV20-1 and TRBJ2-5; 9 bases fit TRBD2. Unmatched junction bases numbered 10, after V lost 0 bases and J lost 2 bases. This CDR3 spans 17 amino acids. Germline V gene lookup returns CDR1 DFQATT and CDR2 SNEGSKA (reference sequence). For the CDR3, the DNA is TGCAGTGCTAGAGATCGAGGGGGCGGGGGGGTTCAAGAGACCCAGTACTTC. The encoded protein is CSARDRGGGGVQETQYF.

The gene calls are TRBV2 and TRBJ1-4, with D tentatively TRBD1 (6 bases). The germline CDR1 and CDR2 sequences are SNHLY and FYNNEI. The CDR3 covers 13 residues. V was shortened by 10 bases and J by 3 bases, with 12 bases between the two germline ends. Here the CDR3 reads CATEQGSNEKLFF. The CDR3 nucleotides read TGTGCCACCGAACAGGGATCTAATGAAAAACTGTTTTTT.

This clonotype was detected only once. The rearrangement uses TRBV12-3 or TRBV12-4 and TRBJ2-3; perhaps TRBD2 as D (7 bases). This CDR3 has 15 residues. The V gene lost 5 bases and the J gene lost 9 bases, with 21 bases spanning the gap. In nucleotides, the CDR3 is TGTGCCAGCAGTGGGGTTCTGGGGGGGGCCAACACGCAGTATTTT. Encoded protein: CASSGVLGGANTQYF.

The CDR3 here is CASSPLHSTDTQYF. Written as DNA, the CDR3 is TGTGCCAGCAGCCCACTACACAGCACAGATACGCAGTATTTT. The V and J genes are TRBV7-2 and TRBJ2-3; D is uncertain. In germline, CDR1 is SGHTA, CDR2 FQGNSA. Trimming removed 5 bases at V and 0 bases at J, with 9 bases between. The CDR3 sequence is 14 residues long.

CDR3 residues: CASRTSGGHKTAQYF. CDR3 DNA sequence: TGTGCCAGCAGGACTAGCGGGGGTCATAAGACGGCGCAGTATTTT. V usage is TRBV12-3 or TRBV12-4 and J usage is TRBJ2-3; 12 nucleotides match TRBD2. The CDR3 loop spans 15 amino acids. V shed 6 bases, J shed 10 bases, and the junction held 11 bases outside the gene matches.

This sequence joins TRBV5-1 and TRBJ1-2, with 8 bases aligning to TRBD1. The CDR3 loop spans 17 amino acids. J gave up 0 bases and V 4 bases, and 11 bases lay outside the gene matches. Germline lookup yields CDR1 SGHRS and CDR2 YFSETQ. CDR3: CASSKTGQGATNYGYTF. The CDR3, as DNA: TGCGCCAGCAGCAAAACTGGACAGGGAGCTACTAACTATGGCTACACCTTC.

The chain employs TRBV7-2 and TRBJ2-2; the match to TRBD2 covers 13 bases. Germline V CDR1 and CDR2: SGHTA, FQGNSA. V trimming: 4 bases; J trimming: 0 bases; junction bases outside the gene matches: 5. The CDR3 has 18 residues. Written as DNA, the CDR3 is TGTGCCAGCAGCTCGGGACTAGCGGGGTCGGCGAACACCGGGGAGCTGTTTTTT. Protein: CASSSGLAGSANTGELFF. Full variable domain (missing parts from reference TRBV7-2 and TRBJ2-2): GAGVSQSPSNKVTEKGKDVELRCDPISGHTALYWYRQSLGQGLEFLIYFQGNSAPDKSGLPSDRFSAERTGGSVSTLTIQRTQQEDSAVYLCASSSGLAGSANTGELFFGEGSRLTVL.